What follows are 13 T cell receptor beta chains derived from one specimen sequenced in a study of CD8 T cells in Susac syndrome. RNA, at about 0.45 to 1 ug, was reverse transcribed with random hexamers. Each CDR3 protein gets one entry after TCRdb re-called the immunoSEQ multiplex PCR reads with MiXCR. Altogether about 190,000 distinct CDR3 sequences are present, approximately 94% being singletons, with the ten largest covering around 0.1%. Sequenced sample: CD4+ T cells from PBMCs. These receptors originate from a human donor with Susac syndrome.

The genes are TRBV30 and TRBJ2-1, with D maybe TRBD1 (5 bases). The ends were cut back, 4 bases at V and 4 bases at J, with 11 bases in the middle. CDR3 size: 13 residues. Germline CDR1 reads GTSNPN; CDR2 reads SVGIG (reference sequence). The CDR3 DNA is TGTGCCTGGAAGGACACAACGTACAATGAGCAGTTCTTC. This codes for CAWKDTTYNEQFF.

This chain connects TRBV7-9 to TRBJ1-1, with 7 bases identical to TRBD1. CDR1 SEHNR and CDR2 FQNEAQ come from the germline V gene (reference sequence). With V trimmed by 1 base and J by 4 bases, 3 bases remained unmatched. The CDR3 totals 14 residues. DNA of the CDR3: TGTGCCAGCAGCTTAGGGGCAGGGGGCACTGAAGCTTTCTTT. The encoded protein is CASSLGAGGTEAFF.

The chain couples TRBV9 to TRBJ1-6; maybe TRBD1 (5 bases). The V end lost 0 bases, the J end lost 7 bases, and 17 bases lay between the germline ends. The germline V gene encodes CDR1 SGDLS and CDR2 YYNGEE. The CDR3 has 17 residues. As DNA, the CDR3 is TGTGCCAGCAGCGTAGAGTTAAGGGGAGAGTACAATTCACCCCTCCACTTT. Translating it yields CASSVELRGEYNSPLHF.

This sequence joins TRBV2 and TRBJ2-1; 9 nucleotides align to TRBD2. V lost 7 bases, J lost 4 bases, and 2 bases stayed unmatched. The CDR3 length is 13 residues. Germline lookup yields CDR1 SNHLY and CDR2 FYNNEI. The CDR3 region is CASILAGYNEQFF. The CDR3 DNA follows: TGTGCCAGCATACTAGCGGGTTACAATGAGCAGTTCTTC. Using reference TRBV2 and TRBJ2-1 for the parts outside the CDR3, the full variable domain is EPEVTQTPSHQVTQMGQEVILRCVPISNHLYFYWYRQILGQKVEFLVSFYNNEISEKSEIFDDQFSVERPDGSNFTLKIRSTKLEDSAMYFCASILAGYNEQFFGPGTRLTVL.

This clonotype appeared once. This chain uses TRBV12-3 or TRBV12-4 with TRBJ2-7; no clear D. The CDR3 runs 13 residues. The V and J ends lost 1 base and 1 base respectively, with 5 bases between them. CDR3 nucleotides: TGTGCCAGCAGTTTAGGGAAATCCTACGAGCAGTACTTC. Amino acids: CASSLGKSYEQYF.

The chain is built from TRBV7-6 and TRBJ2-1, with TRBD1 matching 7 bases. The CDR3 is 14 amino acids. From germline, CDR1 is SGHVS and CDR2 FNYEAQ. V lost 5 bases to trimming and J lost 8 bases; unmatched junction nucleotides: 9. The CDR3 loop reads CASSVTGDYDEQFF. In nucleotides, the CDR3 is TGTGCCAGCAGCGTTACAGGGGATTACGATGAGCAGTTCTTC.

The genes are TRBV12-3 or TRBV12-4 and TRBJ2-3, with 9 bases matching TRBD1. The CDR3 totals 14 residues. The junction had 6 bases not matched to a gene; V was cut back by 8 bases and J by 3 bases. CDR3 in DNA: TGTGCCAGCTCGAACAGGGGGCGGACAGATACGCAGTATTTT. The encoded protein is CASSNRGRTDTQYF.

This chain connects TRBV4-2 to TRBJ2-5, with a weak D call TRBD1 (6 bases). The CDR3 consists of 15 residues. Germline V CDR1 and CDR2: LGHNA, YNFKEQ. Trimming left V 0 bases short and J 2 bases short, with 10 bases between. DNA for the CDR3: TGTGCCAGCAGCCAAGATGCGCAGGGGCAAGAGACCCAGTACTTC. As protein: CASSQDAQGQETQYF.

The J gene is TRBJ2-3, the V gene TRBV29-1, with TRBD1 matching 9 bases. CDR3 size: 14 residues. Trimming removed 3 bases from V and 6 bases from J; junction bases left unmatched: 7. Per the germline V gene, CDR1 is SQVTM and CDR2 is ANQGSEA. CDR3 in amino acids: CSVDGTGQRDTQYF. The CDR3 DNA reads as TGCAGCGTTGACGGGACAGGGCAGAGGGATACGCAGTATTTT.

The CDR3 bases are TGCAGTGCTAGACTGACCCTAAACTATGGCTACACCTTC. Translating it yields CSARLTLNYGYTF. The chain recombines TRBV20-1 with TRBJ1-2, with no clear D. Germline lookup yields CDR1 DFQATT and CDR2 SNEGSKA (reference sequence). The CDR3 length is 13 residues. V gave up 2 bases and J gave up 2 bases, with 9 bases separating them.

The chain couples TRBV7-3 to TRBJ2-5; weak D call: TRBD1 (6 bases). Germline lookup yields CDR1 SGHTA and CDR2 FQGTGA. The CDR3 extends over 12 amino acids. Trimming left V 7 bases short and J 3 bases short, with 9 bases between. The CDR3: CASTQGKETQYF. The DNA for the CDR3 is TGTGCCAGCACACAGGGAAAAGAGACCCAGTACTTC.

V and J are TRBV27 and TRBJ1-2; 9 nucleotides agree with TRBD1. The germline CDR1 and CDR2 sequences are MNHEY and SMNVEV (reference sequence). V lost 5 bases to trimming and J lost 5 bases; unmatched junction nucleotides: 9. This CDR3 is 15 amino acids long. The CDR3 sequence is CASSRTGGGGYGYTF. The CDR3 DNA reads TGTGCCAGCAGTCGCACAGGGGGCGGTGGATATGGCTACACCTTC.

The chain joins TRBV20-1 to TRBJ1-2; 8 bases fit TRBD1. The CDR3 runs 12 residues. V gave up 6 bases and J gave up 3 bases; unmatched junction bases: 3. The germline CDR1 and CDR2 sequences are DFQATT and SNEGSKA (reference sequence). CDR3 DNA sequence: TGCAGTGCAACGGACAGGGACTATGGCTACACCTTC. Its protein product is CSATDRDYGYTF.